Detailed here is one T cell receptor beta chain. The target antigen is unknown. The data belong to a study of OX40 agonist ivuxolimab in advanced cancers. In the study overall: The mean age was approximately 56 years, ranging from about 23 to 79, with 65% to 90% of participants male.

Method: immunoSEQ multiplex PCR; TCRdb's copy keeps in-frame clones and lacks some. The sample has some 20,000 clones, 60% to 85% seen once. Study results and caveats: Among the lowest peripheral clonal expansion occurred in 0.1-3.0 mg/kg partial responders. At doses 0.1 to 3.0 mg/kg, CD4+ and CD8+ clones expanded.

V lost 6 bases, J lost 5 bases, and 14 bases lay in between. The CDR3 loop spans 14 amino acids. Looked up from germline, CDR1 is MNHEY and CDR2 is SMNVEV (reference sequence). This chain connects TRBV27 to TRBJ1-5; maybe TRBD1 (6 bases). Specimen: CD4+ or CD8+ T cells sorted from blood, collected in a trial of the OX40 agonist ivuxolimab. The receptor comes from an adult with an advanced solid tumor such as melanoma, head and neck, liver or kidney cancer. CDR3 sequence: CASRPGEGDQPQHF. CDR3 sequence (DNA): TGTGCCAGCAGGCCAGGGGAGGGGGATCAGCCCCAGCATTTT.